This T cell receptor (beta chain) was identified during a study of shared clonotypes between healthy human individuals. The assay was immunoSEQ multiplex PCR, and TCRdb's table has in-frame clones only and misses some. Of 2 million to 2.5 million clones in the sample, 90% to 95% were seen once. There were no recent acute infections or vaccinations among the donors, who were healthy HIV-negative adults. Adult Caucasians living in Nashville, Tennessee made up all of the donors. Sequencing was performed on naive CD4+ T cells sorted from blood. Subset indicated: CD45RA+ positively selected. This clonotype was obtained from a man younger than 35 in good health.

Here the CDR3 DNA reads TGTGCCAGCAGCTTATACAGGGGATCCGGAAACACCATATATTTT. Its translation: CASSLYRGSGNTIYF. This chain joins TRBV6-5 and TRBJ1-3; 7 positions match TRBD1. The CDR3 runs to 15 residues. CDR1 and CDR2 (germline): MNHEY, SVGAGI. V was clipped by 6 bases and J by 4 bases; unmatched bases: 9.